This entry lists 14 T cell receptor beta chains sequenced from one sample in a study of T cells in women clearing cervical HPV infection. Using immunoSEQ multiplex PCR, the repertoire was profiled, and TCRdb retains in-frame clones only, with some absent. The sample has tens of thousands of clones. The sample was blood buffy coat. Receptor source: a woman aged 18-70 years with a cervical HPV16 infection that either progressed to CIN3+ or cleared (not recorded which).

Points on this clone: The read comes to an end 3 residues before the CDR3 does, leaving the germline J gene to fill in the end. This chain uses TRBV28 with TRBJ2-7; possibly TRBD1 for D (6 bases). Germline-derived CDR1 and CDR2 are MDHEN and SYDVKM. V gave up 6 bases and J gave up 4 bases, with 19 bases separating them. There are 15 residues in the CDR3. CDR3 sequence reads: CASRATGTFPYEQYF. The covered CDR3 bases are TGTGCCAGCAGGGCGACCGGGACATTTCCTTACGAG.

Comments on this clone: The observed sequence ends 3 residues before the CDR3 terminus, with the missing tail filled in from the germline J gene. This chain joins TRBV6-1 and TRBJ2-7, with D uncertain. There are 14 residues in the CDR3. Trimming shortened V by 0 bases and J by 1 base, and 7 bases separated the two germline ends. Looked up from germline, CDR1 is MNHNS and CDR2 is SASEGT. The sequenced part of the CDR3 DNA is TGTGCCAGCAGTGAAGCCGACTTTTCCTACGAG. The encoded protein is CASSEADFSYE. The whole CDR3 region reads CASSEADFSYEQYF.

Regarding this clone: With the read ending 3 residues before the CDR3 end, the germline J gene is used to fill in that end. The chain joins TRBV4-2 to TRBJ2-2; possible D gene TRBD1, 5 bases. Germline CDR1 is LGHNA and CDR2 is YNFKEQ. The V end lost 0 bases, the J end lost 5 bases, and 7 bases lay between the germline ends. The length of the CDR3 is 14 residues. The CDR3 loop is CASSQDQGTGELFF. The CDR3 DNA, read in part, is TGTGCCAGCAGCCAAGATCAGGGAACCGGGGAG.

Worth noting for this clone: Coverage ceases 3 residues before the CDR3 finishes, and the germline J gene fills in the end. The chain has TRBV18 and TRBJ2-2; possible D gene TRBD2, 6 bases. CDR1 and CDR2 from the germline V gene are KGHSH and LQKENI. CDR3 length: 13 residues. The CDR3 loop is CASSPLGEEKLFF. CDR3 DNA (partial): TGTGCCAGCTCACCATTAGGGGAGGAAAAG.

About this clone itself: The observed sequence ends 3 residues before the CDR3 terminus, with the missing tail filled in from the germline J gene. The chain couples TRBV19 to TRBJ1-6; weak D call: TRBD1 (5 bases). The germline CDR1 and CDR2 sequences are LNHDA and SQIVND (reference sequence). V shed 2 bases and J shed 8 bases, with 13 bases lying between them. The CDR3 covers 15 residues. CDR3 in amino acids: CASSISAGSDSPLHF. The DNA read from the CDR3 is TGTGCCAGTAGTATATCGGCAGGGTCGGATTCACCC.

CDR3 amino acids: CASSPGTYGDEQYF. CDR3 bases read: TGTGCCAGCTCACCAGGGACATATGGGGACGAG. The chain links TRBV18 to TRBJ2-7; maybe TRBD1 (6 bases). The read stops 3 residues short of the end of the CDR3; the missing end is completed from the germline J gene. Trimming stripped 2 bases from V and 5 bases from J, with 13 bases between. Germline V CDR1 and CDR2: KGHSH, LQKENI. This CDR3 contains 14 residues.

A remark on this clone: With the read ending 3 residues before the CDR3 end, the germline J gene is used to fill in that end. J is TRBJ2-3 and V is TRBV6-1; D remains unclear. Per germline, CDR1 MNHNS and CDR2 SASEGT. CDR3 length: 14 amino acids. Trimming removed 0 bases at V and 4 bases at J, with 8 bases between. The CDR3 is CASSEAPRSDTQYF. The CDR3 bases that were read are TGTGCCAGCAGTGAAGCGCCAAGGTCAGATACG.

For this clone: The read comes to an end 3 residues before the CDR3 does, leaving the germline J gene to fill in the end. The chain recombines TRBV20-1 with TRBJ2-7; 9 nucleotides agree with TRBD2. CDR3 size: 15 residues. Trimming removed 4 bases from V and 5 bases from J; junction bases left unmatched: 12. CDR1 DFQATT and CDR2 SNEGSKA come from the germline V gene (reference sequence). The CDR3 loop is CSAINGAGGLNEQYF. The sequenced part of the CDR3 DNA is TGCAGTGCTATAAATGGAGCGGGGGGTCTAAACGAG.

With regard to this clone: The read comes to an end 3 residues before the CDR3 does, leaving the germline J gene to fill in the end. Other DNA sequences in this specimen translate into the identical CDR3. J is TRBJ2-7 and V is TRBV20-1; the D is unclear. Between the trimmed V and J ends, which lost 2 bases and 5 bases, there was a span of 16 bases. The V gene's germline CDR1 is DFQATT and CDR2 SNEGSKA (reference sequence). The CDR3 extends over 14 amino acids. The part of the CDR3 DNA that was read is TGCAGTGCTAGAACCCCCACGGTAAGGGACGAG. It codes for CSARTPTVRDE. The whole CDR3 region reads CSARTPTVRDEQYF.

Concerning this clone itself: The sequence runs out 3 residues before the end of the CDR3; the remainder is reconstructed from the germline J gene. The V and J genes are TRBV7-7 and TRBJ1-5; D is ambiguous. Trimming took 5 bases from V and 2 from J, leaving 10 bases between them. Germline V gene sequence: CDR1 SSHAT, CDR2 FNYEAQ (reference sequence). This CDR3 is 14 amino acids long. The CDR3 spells CASSSSRGNQPQHF. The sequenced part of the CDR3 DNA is TGTGCCAGCAGCAGCTCACGGGGCAATCAGCCC.

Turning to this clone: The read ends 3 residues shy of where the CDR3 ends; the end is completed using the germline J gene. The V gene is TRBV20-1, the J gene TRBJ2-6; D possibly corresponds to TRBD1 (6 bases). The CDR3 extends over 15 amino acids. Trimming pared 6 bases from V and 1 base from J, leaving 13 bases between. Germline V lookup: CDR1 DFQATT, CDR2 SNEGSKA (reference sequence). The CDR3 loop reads CSATGGASGANVLTF. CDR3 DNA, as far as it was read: TGCAGTGCGACTGGGGGCGCTTCTGGGGCCAACGTC.

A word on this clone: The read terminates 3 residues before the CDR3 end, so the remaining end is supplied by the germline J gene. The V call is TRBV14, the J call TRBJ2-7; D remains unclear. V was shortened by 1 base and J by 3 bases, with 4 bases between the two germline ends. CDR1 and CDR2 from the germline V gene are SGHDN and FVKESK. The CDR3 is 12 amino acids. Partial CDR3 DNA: TGTGCCAGCAGCCAAGTAGTCTACGAG. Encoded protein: CASSQVVYE. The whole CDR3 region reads CASSQVVYEQYF.

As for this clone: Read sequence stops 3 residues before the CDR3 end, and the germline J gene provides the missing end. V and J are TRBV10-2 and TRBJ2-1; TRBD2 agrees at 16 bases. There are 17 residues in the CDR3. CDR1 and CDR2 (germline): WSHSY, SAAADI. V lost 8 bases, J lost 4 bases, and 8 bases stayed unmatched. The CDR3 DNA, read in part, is TGCGCCAGCGGCGGGACTAGCGGGGGGGCTATTTACAATGAG. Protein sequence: CASGGTSGGAIYNE. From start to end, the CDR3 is CASGGTSGGAIYNEQFF.

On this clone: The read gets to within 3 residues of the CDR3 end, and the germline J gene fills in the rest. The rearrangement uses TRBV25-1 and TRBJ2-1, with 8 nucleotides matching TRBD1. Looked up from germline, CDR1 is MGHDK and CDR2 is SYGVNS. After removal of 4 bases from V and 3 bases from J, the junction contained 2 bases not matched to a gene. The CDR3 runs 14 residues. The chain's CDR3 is CASSAGGLYNEQFF. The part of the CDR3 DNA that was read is TGTGCCAGCAGTGCAGGGGGCCTCTACAATGAG.